The 21 T cell receptor beta chains given below trace back to one sample, sequenced in a study of blood T cell repertoires in COVID-19. The protocol was immunoSEQ multiplex PCR, while the TCRdb copy is restricted to in-frame clones and leaves out a portion. The sample records roughly 480,000 clones, 89% being singletons. Specimen: peripheral blood. The receptors were sampled from a man between 18 and 35 years old with COVID-19, enrolled during active disease.

The gene calls are TRBV5-4 and TRBJ2-4; 7 bases match TRBD1. V shed 4 bases, J shed 0 bases, and the junction held 7 bases outside the gene matches. Per the germline V gene, CDR1 is SGHNT and CDR2 is YYREEE (reference sequence). There are 16 residues in the CDR3. The CDR3 reads CASSPQGGIAKNIQYF. The DNA of the CDR3 is TGTGCCAGCAGCCCTCAAGGGGGCATAGCCAAAAACATTCAGTACTTC.

The chain couples TRBV18 to TRBJ2-3, with D maybe TRBD2 (7 bases). V lost 0 bases to trimming and J lost 2 bases, with 15 bases between them. Germline-derived CDR1 and CDR2 are KGHSH and LQKENI. The CDR3 consists of 17 residues. CDR3 amino acids: CASSPPRGSGATDTQYF. The CDR3 DNA sequence: TGTGCCAGCTCACCACCAAGGGGGAGCGGGGCCACAGATACGCAGTATTTT.

V usage is TRBV5-4 and J usage is TRBJ1-6; 7 nucleotides line up with TRBD1. Looked up from germline, CDR1 is SGHNT and CDR2 is YYREEE (reference sequence). The trim removed 7 bases at V and 4 bases at J, leaving 17 bases unmatched. The length of the CDR3 is 18 residues. The CDR3 sequence is CASLPMGGQLNYNSPLHF. The CDR3 DNA follows: TGTGCCAGCCTCCCTATGGGGGGACAGTTAAATTATAATTCACCCCTCCACTTT.

The chain employs TRBV27 and TRBJ1-2, with D possibly TRBD1 on 5 matching bases. The CDR3 has 14 residues. CDR1 and CDR2 (germline): MNHEY, SMNVEV (reference sequence). V was pared by 5 bases and J by 5 bases, with 15 bases between. CDR3 loop: CASSRAAGRYGYTF. CDR3 sequence (DNA): TGTGCCAGCAGTCGCGCGGCAGGGAGGTATGGCTACACCTTC.

This chain joins TRBV2 and TRBJ1-5; TRBD1 aligns across 9 bases. Germline trimming cut 7 bases from V and 2 bases from J; bases unmatched to any gene: 3. Germline V gives CDR1 SNHLY, CDR2 FYNNEI. This CDR3 region has 14 residues. The CDR3 DNA sequence: TGTGCCAGCAATACAGGGGGCGGCAATCAGCCCCAGCATTTT. This translates into CASNTGGGNQPQHF.

The V call is TRBV2, the J call TRBJ2-5; D is perhaps TRBD1 (5 bases). The CDR3 covers 14 residues. Germline values: CDR1 SNHLY, CDR2 FYNNEI. V lost 4 bases, J lost 1 base, and 10 bases lay in between. Here the CDR3 reads CASSVQGAQETQYF. The CDR3 DNA is TGTGCCAGCAGTGTCCAAGGGGCCCAAGAGACCCAGTACTTC.

This chain connects TRBV5-4 to TRBJ1-6; D ambiguous. V lost 0 bases and J 13 bases, leaving 11 bases between the germline ends. Germline lookup yields CDR1 SGHNT and CDR2 YYREEE (reference sequence). The CDR3 covers 13 residues. The CDR3 spells CASSLGSVKPLHF. In nucleotides, the CDR3 is TGTGCCAGCAGCTTGGGCTCGGTCAAGCCCCTCCACTTT.

V usage is TRBV11-3 and J usage is TRBJ1-1; a possible D gene is TRBD1 (6 bases). The CDR3 length is 13 residues. V lost 3 bases and J lost 4, with 9 bases in between. Germline-derived CDR1 and CDR2 are SGHNT and YENEEA. The CDR3: CASSFRGSTEAFF. CDR3 nucleotide sequence: TGTGCCAGCAGCTTCAGGGGCTCCACTGAAGCTTTCTTT.

This chain connects TRBV6-2 or TRBV6-3 to TRBJ2-2; 10 positions agree with TRBD1. Germline CDR1 MNHEY, CDR2 SVGEGT. J gave up 7 bases and V 5 bases, and 10 bases lay outside the gene matches. CDR3 length: 16 residues. The CDR3 region has the DNA TGTGCCAGCAGTGTGACAGGGGGCTTTTTAGTCGGGGAGCTGTTTTTT. This translates into CASSVTGGFLVGELFF.

The J gene is TRBJ2-5, the V gene TRBV27, with TRBD1 identical over 11 bases. Germline assignment: CDR1 MNHEY and CDR2 SMNVEV (reference sequence). This CDR3 region has 14 residues. V lost 4 bases, J lost 4 bases, and 2 bases stayed unmatched. Written as DNA, the CDR3 is TGTGCCAGCAGTTCGGACAGGGGGCGAGAGACCCAGTACTTC. It is translated as CASSSDRGRETQYF.

The chain joins TRBV15 to TRBJ2-3, with D possibly matching TRBD2 (5 bases). The CDR3 extends over 14 amino acids. V was shortened by 2 bases and J by 8 bases, with 14 bases between the two germline ends. The V gene's germline CDR1 is LNHNV and CDR2 YYDKDF (reference sequence). The CDR3 here is CATSRPGLSVTQYF. The CDR3 DNA follows: TGTGCCACCAGCAGACCAGGACTTTCCGTTACGCAGTATTTT.

V is TRBV3-1 (or the pseudogene TRBV3-2) and J is TRBJ2-3; D not resolved. V lost 1 base and J 6 bases, leaving 5 bases between the germline ends. CDR1 and CDR2 from the germline V gene are LGHDT and YNNKEL (reference sequence). The CDR3 covers 12 residues. The CDR3 protein is CASSQGVDTQYF. CDR3 DNA: TGTGCCAGCAGCCAAGGAGTGGATACGCAGTATTTT.

The chain links TRBV19 to TRBJ1-1; D call uncertain. The CDR3 covers 13 residues. The V end lost 6 bases, the J end lost 7 bases, and 15 bases lay between the germline ends. From germline, CDR1 is LNHDA and CDR2 SQIVND (reference sequence). The CDR3 sequence: CASRPEGLGEAFF. In DNA, the CDR3 is TGTGCCAGTAGGCCAGAGGGTTTGGGTGAAGCTTTCTTT.

This chain connects TRBV12-5 to TRBJ1-2, with TRBD1 matching 8 bases. Germline loops: CDR1 LGHNT, CDR2 FRNRAP. J lost 7 bases, V lost 5 bases, and 6 bases had no gene match. CDR3 length equals 13 residues. CDR3 sequence reads: CASGKTGVAGYTF. CDR3 nucleotide sequence: TGTGCTAGTGGTAAGACAGGGGTGGCTGGCTACACCTTC.

The J gene is TRBJ1-5, the V gene TRBV10-3, with D maybe TRBD1 (5 bases). Germline lookup yields CDR1 ENHRY and CDR2 SYGVKD. This CDR3 comprises 13 residues. The V and J ends lost 2 bases and 7 bases respectively, with 9 bases between them. The DNA for the CDR3 is TGTGCCATCAGTGAGGGGGCTGACCAGCCCCAGCATTTT. It specifies CAISEGADQPQHF.

In DNA, the CDR3 is TGTGCCACCAGTGACCATGACTGGGAGAACGAGCAGTACTTC. Translating gives CATSDHDWENEQYF. V gene TRBV24-1 combines with J gene TRBJ2-7; possible D gene TRBD2, 5 bases. The CDR3 runs to 14 residues. Trimming removed 4 bases from V and 5 bases from J, with 14 bases in between. Per germline, CDR1 KGHDR and CDR2 SFDVKD.

V is TRBV11-2 and J is TRBJ1-2, with TRBD1 identical over 10 bases. V lost 3 bases and J lost 6; bases outside the gene matches: 16. Germline V gene sequence: CDR1 SGHAT, CDR2 FQNNGV. CDR3 size: 18 residues. The CDR3 sequence: CASSFFLVGGTGVDGYTF. CDR3 DNA: TGTGCCAGCAGCTTCTTCCTTGTGGGGGGGACAGGGGTCGATGGCTACACCTTC. The full variable domain, completed using reference TRBV11-2 and TRBJ1-2, is EAGVAQSPRYKIIEKRQSVAFWCNPISGHATLYWYQQILGQGPKLLIQFQNNGVVDDSQLPKDRFSAERLKGVDSTLKIQPAKLEDSAVYLCASSFFLVGGTGVDGYTFGSGTRLTVV.

Remarks on this clone: Other nucleotide sequences in the sample specify the same CDR3. This rearrangement joins TRBV28 to TRBJ2-3; D gene unclear. The CDR3 is 13 amino acids. Germline lookup yields CDR1 MDHEN and CDR2 SYDVKM. V lost 3 bases and J 0 bases, leaving 4 bases between the germline ends. This CDR3 is CASSLSSTDTQYF. The CDR3 nucleotides read TGTGCCAGCAGTTTGTCTAGCACAGATACGCAGTATTTT.

The rearrangement joins TRBV6-1 to TRBJ2-7, with 10 bases fitting TRBD2. J lost 7 bases, V lost 2 bases, and 5 bases had no gene match. Germline-derived CDR1 and CDR2 are MNHNS and SASEGT. CDR3 size: 14 residues. The CDR3 sequence is CASSETSGKVEQYF. The CDR3 nucleotides read TGTGCCAGCAGTGAAACTAGCGGGAAAGTTGAGCAGTACTTC.

The CDR3 nucleotides are TGTGCCACCATGGACTGGCTCAATGAGCAGTTCTTC. Amino acid sequence: CATMDWLNEQFF. This chain links TRBV6-5 with TRBJ2-1; D may be TRBD2 (5 bases). This CDR3 has 12 amino acids. V lost 10 bases to trimming and J lost 6 bases, with 13 bases between them. CDR1 and CDR2 from the germline V gene are MNHEY and SVGAGI.

In its sample, this clone was seen once. The chain links TRBV7-6 to TRBJ2-5; TRBD2 might be the D (7 bases). Germline CDR1 reads SGHVS; CDR2 reads FNYEAQ. Trimming left V 2 bases short and J 1 base short, with 11 bases between. The CDR3 is made up of 15 amino acids. DNA of the CDR3: TGTGCCAGCAGCTTATGGGGGGGCCCCCAAGAGACCCAGTACTTC. As protein: CASSLWGGPQETQYF.